This T cell receptor (beta chain) comes out of a study of radiation and T cells in renal cell carcinoma. Study-wide results and limits: Without pretreatment biopsies, baseline tumor clonotype presence was undetermined. In blood, top tumor clones expanded by 2 weeks, shrinking by 4.

Germline V lookup: CDR1 LNHDA, CDR2 SQIVND (reference sequence). CDR3 length: 14 amino acids. The ends were cut back, 6 bases at V and 3 bases at J, with 14 bases in the middle. The data were produced by immunoSEQ multiplex PCR, yet TCRdb's version contains in-frame clones alone and is incomplete. The data hold tens of thousands of clones, with approximately 80% observed a single time. Noted time point: baseline pretreatment blood. Treatment described: 15 Gy SBRT to primary tumor, nephrectomy 4 weeks later. After SBRT, blood was collected at 2 and 4 weeks, plus baseline. Clear cell pathology was present in this patient's renal cell carcinoma. Concerning this clone: Its antigen remains unknown.

The receptor was isolated from a man aged 60 to 75 with renal cell carcinoma. The V and J genes are TRBV19 and TRBJ1-2; D not resolved. The specimen comprised blood, sampled from a patient whose treatment included radiotherapy and nephrectomy. CDR3: CASRGRFRDYGYTF. The CDR3 nucleotides are TGTGCCAGTAGGGGTCGGTTCCGGGACTATGGCTACACCTTC. The full variable domain, rest sourced from reference TRBV19 and TRBJ1-2, is DGGITQSPKYLFRKEGQNVTLSCEQNLNHDAMYWYRQDPGQGLRLIYYSQIVNDFQKGDIAEGYSVSREKKESFPLTVTSAQKNPTAFYLCASRGRFRDYGYTFGSGTRLTVV.